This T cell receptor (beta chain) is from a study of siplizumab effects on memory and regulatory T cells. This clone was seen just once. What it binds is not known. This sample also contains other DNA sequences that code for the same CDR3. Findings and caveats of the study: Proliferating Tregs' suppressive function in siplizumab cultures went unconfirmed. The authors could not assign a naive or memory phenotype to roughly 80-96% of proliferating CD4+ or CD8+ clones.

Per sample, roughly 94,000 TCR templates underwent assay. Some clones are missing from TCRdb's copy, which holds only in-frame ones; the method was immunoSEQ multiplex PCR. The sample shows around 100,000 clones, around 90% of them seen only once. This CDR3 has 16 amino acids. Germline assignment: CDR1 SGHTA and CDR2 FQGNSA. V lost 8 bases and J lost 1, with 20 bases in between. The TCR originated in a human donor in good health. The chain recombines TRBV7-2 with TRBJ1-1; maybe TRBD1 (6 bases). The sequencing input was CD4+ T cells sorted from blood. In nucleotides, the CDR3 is TGTGCCAGCCGGGAACGAGACAGGCGATCGAACACTGAAGCTTTCTTT. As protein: CASRERDRRSNTEAFF.